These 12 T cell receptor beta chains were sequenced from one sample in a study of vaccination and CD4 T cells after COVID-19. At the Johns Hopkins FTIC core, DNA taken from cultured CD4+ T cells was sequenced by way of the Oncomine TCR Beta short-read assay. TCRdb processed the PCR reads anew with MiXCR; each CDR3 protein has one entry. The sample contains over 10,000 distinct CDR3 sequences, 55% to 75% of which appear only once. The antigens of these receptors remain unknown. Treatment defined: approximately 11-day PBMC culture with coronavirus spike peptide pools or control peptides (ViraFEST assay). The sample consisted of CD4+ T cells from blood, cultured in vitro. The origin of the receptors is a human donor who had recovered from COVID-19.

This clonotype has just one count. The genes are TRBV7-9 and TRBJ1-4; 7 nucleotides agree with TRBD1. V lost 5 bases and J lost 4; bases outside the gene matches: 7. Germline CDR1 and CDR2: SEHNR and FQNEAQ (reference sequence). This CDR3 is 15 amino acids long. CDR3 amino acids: CASSITTGSNEKLFF. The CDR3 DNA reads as TGTGCCAGCAGCATCACGACAGGGAGTAATGAAAAACTGTTTTTT.

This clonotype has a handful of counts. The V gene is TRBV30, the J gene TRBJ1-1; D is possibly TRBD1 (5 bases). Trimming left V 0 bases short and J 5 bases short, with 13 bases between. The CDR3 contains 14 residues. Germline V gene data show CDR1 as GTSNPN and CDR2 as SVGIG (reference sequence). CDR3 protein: CAWSVHGGLTEAFF. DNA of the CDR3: TGTGCCTGGAGTGTACACGGGGGTTTGACTGAAGCTTTCTTT.

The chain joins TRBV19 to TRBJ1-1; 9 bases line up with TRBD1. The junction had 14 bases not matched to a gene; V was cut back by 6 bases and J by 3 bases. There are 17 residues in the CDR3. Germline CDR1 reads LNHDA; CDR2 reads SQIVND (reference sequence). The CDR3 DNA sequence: TGTGCCAGTAGAATCCCTCTCTCGACAGGGGGTGACACTGAAGCTTTCTTT. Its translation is CASRIPLSTGGDTEAFF.

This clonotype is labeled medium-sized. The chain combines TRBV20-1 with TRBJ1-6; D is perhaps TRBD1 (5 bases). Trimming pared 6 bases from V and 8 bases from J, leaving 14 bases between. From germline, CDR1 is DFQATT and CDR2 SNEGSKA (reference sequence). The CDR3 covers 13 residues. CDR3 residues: CSAEGRGYSPLHF. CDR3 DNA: TGCAGTGCCGAGGGGAGGGGTTATTCACCCCTCCACTTT.

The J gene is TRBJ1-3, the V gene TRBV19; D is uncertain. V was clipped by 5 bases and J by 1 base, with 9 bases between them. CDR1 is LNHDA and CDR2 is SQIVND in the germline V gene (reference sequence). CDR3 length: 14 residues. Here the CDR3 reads CASSADGSGNTIYF. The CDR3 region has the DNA TGTGCCAGTAGTGCGGACGGATCTGGAAACACCATATATTTT.

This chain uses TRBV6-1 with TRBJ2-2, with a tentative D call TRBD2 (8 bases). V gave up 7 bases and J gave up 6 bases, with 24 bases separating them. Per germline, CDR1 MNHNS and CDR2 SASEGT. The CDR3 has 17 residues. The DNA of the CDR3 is TGTGCCAGCACCTCGGGAGGGAGGAGCGGGACAGCCGGGGAGCTGTTTTTT. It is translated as CASTSGGRSGTAGELFF.

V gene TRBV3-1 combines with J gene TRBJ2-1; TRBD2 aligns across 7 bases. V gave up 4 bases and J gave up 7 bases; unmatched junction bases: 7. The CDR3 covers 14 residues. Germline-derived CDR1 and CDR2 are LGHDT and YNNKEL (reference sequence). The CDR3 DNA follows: TGTGCCAGCAGCCCCCGCGGGGGAGGGAATGAGCAGTTCTTC. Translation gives CASSPRGGGNEQFF.

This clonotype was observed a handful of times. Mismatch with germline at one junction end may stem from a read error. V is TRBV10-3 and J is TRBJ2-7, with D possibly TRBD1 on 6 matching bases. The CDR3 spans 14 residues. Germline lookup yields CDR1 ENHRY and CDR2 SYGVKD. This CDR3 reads CAISGGRGGHEQYF. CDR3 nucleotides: TGCGCCATCAGTGGTGGCAGGGGCGGCCACGAGCAGTACTTC.

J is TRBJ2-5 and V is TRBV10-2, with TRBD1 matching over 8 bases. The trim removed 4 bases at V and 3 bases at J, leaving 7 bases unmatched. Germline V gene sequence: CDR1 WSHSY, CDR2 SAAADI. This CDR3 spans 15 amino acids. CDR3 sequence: CASSGAGQAEETQYF. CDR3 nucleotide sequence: TGCGCCAGCAGTGGGGCGGGACAGGCCGAAGAGACCCAGTACTTC.

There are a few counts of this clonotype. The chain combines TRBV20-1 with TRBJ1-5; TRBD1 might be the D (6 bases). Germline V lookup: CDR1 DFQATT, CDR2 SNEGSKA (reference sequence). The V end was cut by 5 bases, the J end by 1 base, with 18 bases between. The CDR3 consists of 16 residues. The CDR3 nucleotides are TGCAGTGCTGCACGTCAGGGGTTCTCGAGCAATCAGCCCCAGCATTTT. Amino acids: CSAARQGFSSNQPQHF.

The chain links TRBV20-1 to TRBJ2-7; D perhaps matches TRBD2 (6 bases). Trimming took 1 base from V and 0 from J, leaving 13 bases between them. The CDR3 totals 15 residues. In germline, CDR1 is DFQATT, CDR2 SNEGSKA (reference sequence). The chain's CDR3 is CSARALAVSSYEQYF. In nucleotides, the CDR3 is TGCAGTGCTAGAGCCTTAGCGGTAAGCTCCTACGAGCAGTACTTC.

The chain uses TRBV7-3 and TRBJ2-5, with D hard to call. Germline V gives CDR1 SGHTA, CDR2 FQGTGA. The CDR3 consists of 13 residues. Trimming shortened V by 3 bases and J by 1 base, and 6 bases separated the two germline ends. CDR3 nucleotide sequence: TGTGCCAGCAGCTTTAGTCGCCAAGAGACCCAGTACTTC. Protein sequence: CASSFSRQETQYF.